This T cell receptor beta chain was captured by sequencing in a study of shared clonotypes between healthy human individuals. Study background: Each donor's CD8 memory used one plate, CD8 naive two, each CD4 subset three. Study-level points and caveats: A generally larger estimated richness was seen in naive subsets than in memory subsets. Sampling was confined to blood; repertoires within tissues likely differ.

Regarding this clone: Its antigen remains unknown.

Germline values: CDR1 MNHEY, CDR2 SMNVEV (reference sequence). Trimming shortened V by 1 base and J by 6 bases, and 12 bases separated the two germline ends. The CDR3 is 14 amino acids. Several immunoSEQ plates received, in even portions, the genomic DNA of each subset. Clones were read by immunoSEQ multiplex PCR, and TCRdb kept only the in-frame ones, dropping some. The table shows 750,000 to 1,000,000 clones, with more than 85% occurring only once. Naive CD8 cells, CD45RO-negative and positively selected for CCR7, excluded terminally differentiated effector memory CD45RA+ cells. The sequenced sample was naive CD8+ T cells sorted from blood. The chain is built from TRBV27 and TRBJ2-5; D gene uncertain. The source is a man younger than 40 in good health. The chain's CDR3 is CASSLFVGMQTQYF. CDR3 nucleotide sequence: TGTGCCAGCAGTTTATTTGTGGGGATGCAGACCCAGTACTTC.